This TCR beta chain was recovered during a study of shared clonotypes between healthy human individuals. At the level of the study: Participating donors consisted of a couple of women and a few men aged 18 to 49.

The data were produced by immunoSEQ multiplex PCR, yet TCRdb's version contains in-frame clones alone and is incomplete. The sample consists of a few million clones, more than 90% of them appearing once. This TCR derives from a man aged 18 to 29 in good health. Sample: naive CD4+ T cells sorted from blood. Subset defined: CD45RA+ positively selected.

CDR3 in amino acids: CASSLVGTGNYEQYF. CDR3 DNA: TGTGCCAGCAGCCTGGTCGGGACAGGAAACTACGAGCAGTACTTC. The chain uses TRBV5-5 and TRBJ2-7, with TRBD1 identical over 8 bases. J was trimmed by 3 bases and V by 4 bases; bases with no gene match: 9. The germline V gene encodes CDR1 SGHKS and CDR2 YYEKEE (reference sequence). The CDR3 consists of 15 residues.